The T cell receptor (beta chain) under discussion was sequenced for a study of T cells in Graves' hyperthyroidism and ophthalmopathy. Points from the study as a whole: In validation, the model predicted ophthalmopathy. These predictions came a median about 6.8 months before onset.

Pregnant or lactating patients were excluded, as were those with uncontrolled infection or other autoimmune disease. This clonotype has ten or more counts. Its antigen remains unidentified. The CDR3 sequence is 12 residues long. Trimming took off 2 bases at V and 4 bases at J, with 6 bases between the two ends. Germline CDR1 reads SNHLY; CDR2 reads FYNNEI. TCR beta CDR3 sequences were amplified from RNA transcripts. Carried out on the TCR CDR3, a first-round RT-PCR used the HTBI primer set. TCRdb independently ran MiXCR on the multiplex PCR reads; one entry per CDR3 protein. In the table there are nearly 750,000 distinct CDR3 sequences, roughly 32% of which are singletons.

V and J are TRBV2 and TRBJ2-7; TRBD2 is a possible D gene (5 bases). This sequence originates from a woman between 35 and 50 years old with Graves' hyperthyroidism. Sequenced: blood. CDR3 sequence: CASSETGYEQYF. CDR3 nucleotides: TGTGCCAGCAGTGAAACGGGGTACGAGCAGTACTTC.